This T cell receptor (beta chain) originates from a study of cytomegalovirus exposure and HLA in healthy donors. The germline V and J ends were trimmed by 5 bases and 1 base, with 11 bases remaining between them. The CDR3 totals 14 residues. CDR1 and CDR2 (germline): SGHAT, FQDESV (reference sequence). Sequencing was performed with immunoSEQ multiplex PCR; in TCRdb, only in-frame clones are kept and a portion is missing. The sample lists approximately 160,000 clones, around 82% occurring once. This chain joins TRBV11-1 and TRBJ1-1, with D unresolved. This sequence was found in a man aged 25 to 40 in good health and CMV-seropositive. Sequenced input: PBMCs. This CDR3 is CASSATSRNTEAFF. CDR3 in DNA: TGTGCCAGCAGCGCCACTTCAAGGAACACTGAAGCTTTCTTT.